These T cell receptor beta chains were read from a single sample in a study of T cell responses to AZD1222 COVID-19 vaccine. The repertoire was sequenced with immunoSEQ multiplex PCR; TCRdb's copy has only in-frame clones and lacks some. Here the sample spans 100,000 to 150,000 clones, 89% being singletons. The sequencing used peripheral blood, collected on day 0 of AZD1222 vaccination. The source of these receptors is an adult in good health. CDR3s include the opening cysteine and the closing phenylalanine or tryptophan. Each record gives: clone size, V gene, J gene, D gene, CDR3 protein, CDR3 DNA. D genes are given only for firm matches. The size entry is marked missing in some rows and otherwise reads once, few, many or a size class.

clone size: NA; V gene: TRBV15; J gene: TRBJ1-4; D gene: TRBD1; CDR3 protein: CATSRSGQANEKLFF; CDR3 DNA: TGTGCCACCAGCAGGTCGGGACAGGCTAATGAAAAACTGTTTTTT
clone size: NA; V gene: TRBV3-1/TRBV3-2; J gene: TRBJ1-2; D gene: TRBD1; CDR3 protein: CASSQGAGGYGGYTF; CDR3 DNA: TGTGCCAGCAGCCAAGGGGCAGGGGGATACGGGGGCTACACCTTC
clone size: once; V gene: TRBV12-3/TRBV12-4; J gene: TRBJ1-1; D gene: NA; CDR3 protein: CASSLWVGAEAFF; CDR3 DNA: TGTGCCAGCAGTTTATGGGTTGGGGCTGAAGCTTTCTTT
clone size: NA; V gene: TRBV9; J gene: TRBJ1-6; D gene: TRBD1; CDR3 protein: CASSQGQSNSPLHF; CDR3 DNA: TGTGCCAGCAGCCAGGGACAGAGTAATTCACCCCTCCACTTT
clone size: NA; V gene: TRBV9; J gene: TRBJ1-2; D gene: TRBD1; CDR3 protein: CASSSGQRIGYTF; CDR3 DNA: TGTGCCAGCAGCTCGGGACAGCGTATTGGCTACACCTTC
clone size: NA; V gene: TRBV19; J gene: TRBJ2-4; D gene: TRBD1; CDR3 protein: CASSRDRSDIQYF; CDR3 DNA: TGTGCCAGTAGTCGGGACAGGTCAGACATTCAGTACTTC
clone size: NA; V gene: TRBV6-5; J gene: TRBJ1-3; D gene: NA; CDR3 protein: CASKGTDRSGNTIYF; CDR3 DNA: TGTGCCAGCAAGGGGACGGACCGCTCTGGAAACACCATATATTTT
clone size: NA; V gene: TRBV5-1; J gene: TRBJ1-6; D gene: NA; CDR3 protein: CASSPGHLSSYNSPLHF; CDR3 DNA: TGCGCCAGCAGCCCGGGGCATTTGAGCTCCTATAATTCACCCCTCCACTTT
clone size: NA; V gene: TRBV5-6; J gene: TRBJ1-2; D gene: NA; CDR3 protein: CASSPVGAGYTF; CDR3 DNA: TGTGCCAGCAGCCCGGTTGGTGCTGGCTACACCTTC
clone size: NA; V gene: TRBV7-8; J gene: TRBJ1-5; D gene: TRBD1; CDR3 protein: CASSSLTGRSNQPQHF; CDR3 DNA: TGTGCCAGCAGCTCCCTGACAGGGCGAAGCAATCAGCCCCAGCATTTT